This T cell receptor beta chain was observed in a study of cytomegalovirus exposure and HLA in healthy donors (TCRdb year 2017). Broadly, across the study: An earlier analysis of roughly 570 of the donors reported approximately 280 Gb of sequence data and around 100 million unique TCR beta sequences obtained from around 170 million T cells. Roughly 300 gigabases of sequencing data and approximately 85 million unique TCR sequences were included in an early release covering over 600 HLA-typed donors. Of the roughly 400 genotyped donors, 81% fell in the genetic ancestry cluster associated with self-reported Caucasian donors. The aim of the study was to test whether cataloging public T cell receptors could identify signatures of past pathogen exposure. Using immunosequencing, the study profiled T cell repertoires from about 650 subjects and related those repertoires to cytomegalovirus serostatus. Besides the first cohort of roughly 640 subjects, a separate validation cohort made up of over 95 different subjects was used. To predict cytomegalovirus infection status, the study combined high-throughput TCR immunosequencing, statistical association of individual TCRs with disease status, and machine learning. A later analysis re-analyzed previously published TCR beta repertoires from several hundred donors and added high-resolution HLA genotyping to study TCR occurrence patterns. The later analysis used no new phenotypic data to find candidate immune exposures, relying instead on TCR beta sequences and their occurrence across donors. To decide whether each TCR beta V gene segment behaved as functional or pseudogenic, an earlier analysis of some 570 of the donors relied on high-throughput TCR beta sequencing. Donor age, sex, ethnicity and CMV serostatus were compiled alongside the repertoire data. A later genetic analysis used genome-wide SNP genotypes for about 65% of the roughly 670 donors, treating that subset as a discovery cohort. All discovery cohort repertoires had been generated on a single sequencing platform. Both class I and class II loci were covered by HLA typing, at four-digit resolution. The number of donors typed differed by locus, with roughly 629-640 for A, B, C, DRB1 and DQB1, roughly 520 for DQA1, some 570 for DPA1, and some 450 for DPB1. Roughly 5 DR-DQ haplotypes were handled as single units for association and clustering because linkage in the cohort was strong. Across some 400 genotyped donors of the cohort, an average of about 240,000 unique TCR beta nucleotide sequences per donor were sequenced, and around 19% of those sequences were non-productive.

Concerning this clone itself: Its antigen has not been determined.

Library generation was performed with the immunoSEQ multiplex PCR assay. A mixture of 60 forward primers for TCR Vbeta segments and 13 reverse primers for TCR Jbeta segments was used in the multiplex PCR. The CDR3 region of rearranged TCR beta genes was amplified from genomic DNA with a multiplex PCR assay. The Illumina HiSeq System was used to sequence the amplified TCR beta libraries as 87-base-pair reads. As for how the authors treated the data: In a later analysis, tens of millions of unique TCR beta chains were counted across the 690 or so repertoires, and around 10 million of these chains were shared by at least two donors. Raw reads were error-corrected and collapsed into unique sequences with a nearest-neighbor algorithm that merged closely related sequences to remove PCR and sequencing errors. CDR3 sequences were aligned to IMGT reference sequences to assign V, D and J gene segments. For a sequence to be retained, at least a six-nucleotide match to both a V gene segment and a J gene segment was required. A rearrangement was called productive if the CDR3 had no stop codons and remained in frame with V and J, and every other rearrangement was called non-productive. CDR3 was defined according to IMGT convention as the region running from the second conserved V-encoded cysteine to the conserved J-encoded phenylalanine. Sequences without an unambiguous match to a single V gene segment were excluded from the earlier analysis of a few hundred of the donors. In an earlier analysis of approximately 550 of the donors, V segments were called functional above 56.7% productive rearrangements and were called segregating when the between-donor standard deviation exceeded 5%. To diagnose cytomegalovirus status from the catalog of TCR beta chain sequences, a statistical classification framework was built. In a later analysis, V and J genes were assigned by comparing TCR nucleotide sequences against IMGT/GENE-DB human TR gene sequences. A later analysis assigned CDR3 sequences and most-parsimonious VDJ recombination scenarios with the TCRdist pipeline. A later analysis defined each TCR beta chain by its CDR3 amino acid sequence plus V-gene family, and excluded reads lacking a unique V-gene family. In a later analysis, some 600 highly shared, low-generation-probability nucleotide sequences were removed to address suspected cross-contamination and a sequencing artifact. In a later analysis, a clonal expansion index for each public chain was calculated from normalized within-repertoire ranks of inferred template counts. Generation probabilities in a later analysis came from a VDJ recombination model fitted to out-of-frame rearrangements, and those results were checked against IGoR. Hypergeometric tests were used in a later analysis to score TCR-TCR, TCR-HLA and TCR-CMV co-occurrence, with a repertoire-size bias correction applied to the TCR pairs. A later analysis estimated false discovery rates by permuting HLA or CMV assignments 20 times. In a later analysis, co-occurring TCRs were grouped using DBSCAN, with TCRdist sequence similarity added in when clustering inside HLA-allele-positive subsets. Repertoires with fewer than 30,000 or more than 120,000 public chains, plus five repertoires with anomalous nucleotide sharing, were excluded from co-occurrence clustering. The table comes from immuneACCESS by way of TCRdb, which keeps in-frame sequences with V and J called. Part of the clones is missing from these tables; in studies checked, under half for an unresolved V gene and the rest for unknown reasons. For V, J and clone size, that table is used; D and trimming come from the DNA. The table for this sample records around 140,000 clones. The ten largest clonotypes hold around 1.6% of the sample.

The cohort consisted of approximately 690 healthy bone marrow donors. At the time of sampling, all cohort members were nominally healthy, though unrecorded immune exposures were likely present. The donor tested CMV seropositive, placing the donor among the 289 seropositive members of the cohort. A peripheral blood sample was collected from each donor, and TCR beta sequencing was performed on peripheral blood mononuclear cells. The Qiagen DNeasy Blood Extraction Kit was used to extract genomic DNA from the blood cell samples. What the authors observed across the whole study: In both the original and validation cohorts, the classifier was reported to diagnose cytomegalovirus status with high specificity and sensitivity. According to the authors, the approach could potentially be generalized to other disease states and immunological phenotypes. According to a later analysis, TCR association rates differed among HLA loci, with DRB1 alleles showing the most associated TCRs and HLA-C alleles showing the fewest. The earlier analysis of approximately 540 of the donors excluded around 17 rarely observed V segments, including chromosome 9 orphons, because counts were too low. Several of the top co-occurrence clusters appeared to be linked to parvovirus B19, influenza, CMV and Epstein-Barr virus, according to a later analysis. At a false discovery rate of 0.05, a later analysis linked under 20,000 TCR beta sequences to specific HLA alleles. In this cohort, only TCR beta chains were sequenced, and detectable features were limited by the absence of alpha or paired-chain data. In a later genetic analysis, fewer N-insertions in productive TCRs were reported among donors in an Asian-associated ancestry cluster than the 666-donor mean. While some public TCRs were present in many individuals, most TCR sequences turned up only very rarely across donors. The presence/absence analyses assumed that sequencing depth was roughly uniform across donors, and that assumption may not be true. A later analysis found that most CMV-associated TCR beta chains appeared HLA-restricted, with HLA associations seemingly driven largely by CMV exposure. An earlier analysis of around 600 of the donors showed that most TCR beta V segments appeared in productive rearrangements either about 87% or about 30% of the time, which broadly matched IMGT annotations. A group of highly shared sequence variants was considered likely to be a technical artifact of the sequencing pipeline. A further reported finding was that TCR beta sequences accurately predicted the HLA-A and HLA-B alleles for most subjects in the first cohort. A few of the identified cytomegalovirus-associated TCR beta chains were confirmed in vitro to be specific for cytomegalovirus antigens. HLA typing was unavailable for some donors at each locus, so association tests used only the typed subset. Linkage disequilibrium might explain the correlated functional status among segregating V segments, but an unknown experimental factor could not be ruled out. Compared with equally common non-associated chains, HLA-associated TCR beta chains in a later analysis were more clonally expanded and had lower generation probabilities. Strong co-occurrence of HLA alleles, especially DR and DQ, made assigning TCR associations to individual alleles difficult. V-gene and J-gene trimming of TCR beta chains was associated with a missense DCLRE1C variant in a later genetic analysis, and the association was replicated in an independent cohort. A total of 164 TCR beta chains were listed by the study as associated with cytomegalovirus. Immune exposure information for the cohort was limited to CMV serostatus.

The receptor was derived from a woman in her 40s in good health and CMV-seropositive. The source material was PBMCs.

At the DNA level, the sequence is TGTGCCAGCGCGGGGGACAGGGGGAACCAAGAGACCCAGTACTTC. Translation gives CASAGDRGNQETQYF. Rearrangement joined TRBV2 to TRBJ2-5; 11 nucleotides in the junction match TRBD1. Including the terminal cysteine and phenylalanine, the CDR3 comprises 15 residues. The sequence is cut down to CDR3 DNA, 45 bases in frame from base 1. Relative to germline, V is missing 8 bases and J is missing 0 bases, with 5 bases of the junction outside any gene match. The germline V gene sets CDR1 to SNHLY and CDR2 to FYNNEI.